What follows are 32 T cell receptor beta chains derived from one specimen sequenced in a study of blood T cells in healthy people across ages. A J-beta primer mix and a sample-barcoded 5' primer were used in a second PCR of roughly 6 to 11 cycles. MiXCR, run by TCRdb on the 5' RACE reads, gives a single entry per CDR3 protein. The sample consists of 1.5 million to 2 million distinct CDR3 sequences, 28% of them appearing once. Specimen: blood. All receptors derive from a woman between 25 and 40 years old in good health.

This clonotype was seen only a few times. CDR3 nucleotide sequence: TGTGCCAGCAGCTTGGGGGACGGCGTGAGGGCTTTCTTT. Amino acids: CASSLGDGVRAFF. V and J are TRBV11-2 and TRBJ1-1; the D gene is possibly TRBD1 (5 bases). CDR1 and CDR2 (germline): SGHAT, FQNNGV. Trimming took 3 bases from V and 11 from J, leaving 16 bases between them. The CDR3 runs 13 residues.

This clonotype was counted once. The CDR3 spells CARGRTDLNEKLFF. The CDR3 coding sequence is TGTGCCAGGGGGAGGACAGATCTTAATGAAAAACTGTTTTTT. The V gene is TRBV6-2 or TRBV6-3, the J gene TRBJ1-4; a weak D match, TRBD1 (6 bases). V shed 9 bases and J shed 4 bases, with 15 bases lying between them. This CDR3 is built from 14 residues. Germline V gives CDR1 MNHEY, CDR2 SVGEGT.

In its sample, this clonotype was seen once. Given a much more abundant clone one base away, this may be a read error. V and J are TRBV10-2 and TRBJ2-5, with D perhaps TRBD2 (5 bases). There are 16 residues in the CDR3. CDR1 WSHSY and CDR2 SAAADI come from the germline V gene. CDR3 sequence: CASSVDYLWEKETLYF. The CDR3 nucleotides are TGCGCCAGCAGTGTCGACTATTTATGGGAGAAAGAGACCCTGTACTTC.

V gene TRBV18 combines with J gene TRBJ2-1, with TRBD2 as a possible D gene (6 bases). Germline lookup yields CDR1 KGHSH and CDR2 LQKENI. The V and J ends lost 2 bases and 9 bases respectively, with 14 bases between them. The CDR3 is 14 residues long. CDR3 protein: CASSPGTRDGEQFF. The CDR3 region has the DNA TGTGCCAGCTCACCAGGGACTCGAGACGGTGAGCAGTTCTTC.

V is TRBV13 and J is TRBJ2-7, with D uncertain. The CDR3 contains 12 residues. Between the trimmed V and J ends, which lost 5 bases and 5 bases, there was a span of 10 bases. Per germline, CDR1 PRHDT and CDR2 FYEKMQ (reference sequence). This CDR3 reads CASSHPGNEQYF. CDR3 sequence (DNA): TGTGCCAGCAGCCATCCAGGTAACGAGCAGTACTTC.

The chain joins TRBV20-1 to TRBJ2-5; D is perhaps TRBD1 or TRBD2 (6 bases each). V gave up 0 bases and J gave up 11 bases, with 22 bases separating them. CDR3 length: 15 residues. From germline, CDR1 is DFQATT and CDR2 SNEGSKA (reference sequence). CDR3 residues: CSARDWGAGLNEQYF. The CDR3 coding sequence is TGCAGTGCTAGAGATTGGGGGGCCGGTTTAAATGAGCAGTACTTC.

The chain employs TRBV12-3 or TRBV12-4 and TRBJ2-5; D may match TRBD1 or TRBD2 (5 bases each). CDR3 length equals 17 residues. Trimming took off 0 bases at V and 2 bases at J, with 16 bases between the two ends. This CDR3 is CASSLALGTDLQETQYF. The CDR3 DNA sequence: TGTGCCAGCAGTTTAGCGCTCGGGACGGACCTGCAAGAGACCCAGTACTTC.

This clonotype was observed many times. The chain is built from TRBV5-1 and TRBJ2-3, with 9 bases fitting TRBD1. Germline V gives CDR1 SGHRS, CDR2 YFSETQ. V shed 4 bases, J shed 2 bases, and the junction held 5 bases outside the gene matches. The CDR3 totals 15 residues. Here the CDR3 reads CASSPGQGTTDTQYF. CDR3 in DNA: TGCGCCAGCAGCCCAGGACAGGGGACCACAGATACGCAGTATTTT.

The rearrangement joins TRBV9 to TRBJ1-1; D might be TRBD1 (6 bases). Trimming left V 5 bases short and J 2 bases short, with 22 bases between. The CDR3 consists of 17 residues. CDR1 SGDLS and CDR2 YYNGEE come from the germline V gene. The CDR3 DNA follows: TGTGCCAGCAGGGGAGGTGAAGGGGGGATAGGAAACACTGAAGCTTTCTTT. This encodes CASRGGEGGIGNTEAFF.

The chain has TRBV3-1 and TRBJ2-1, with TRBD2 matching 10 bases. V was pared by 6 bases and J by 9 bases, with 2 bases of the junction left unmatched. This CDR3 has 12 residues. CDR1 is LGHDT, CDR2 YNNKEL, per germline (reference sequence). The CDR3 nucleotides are TGTGCCAGCAGGAGCGGGAGGGGTGAGCAGTTCTTC. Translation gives CASRSGRGEQFF.

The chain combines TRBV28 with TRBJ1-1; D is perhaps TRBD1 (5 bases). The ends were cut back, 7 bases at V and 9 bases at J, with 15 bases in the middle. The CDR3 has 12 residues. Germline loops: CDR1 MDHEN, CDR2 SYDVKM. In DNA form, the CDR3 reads TGTGCCAGCATCCAGGGACGGGAAAAAGCTTTCTTT. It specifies CASIQGREKAFF.

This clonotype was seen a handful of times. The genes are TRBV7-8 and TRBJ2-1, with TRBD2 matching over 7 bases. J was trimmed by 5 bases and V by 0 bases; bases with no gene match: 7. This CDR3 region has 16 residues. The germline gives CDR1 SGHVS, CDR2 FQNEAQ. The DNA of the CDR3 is TGTGCCAGCAGCTTAGCCTCGGCGGGAGTGGACAATGAGCAGTTCTTC. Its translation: CASSLASAGVDNEQFF. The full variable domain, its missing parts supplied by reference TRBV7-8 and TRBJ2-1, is GAGVSQSPRYKVAKRGQDVALRCDPISGHVSLFWYQQALGQGPEFLTYFQNEAQLDKSGLPSDRFFAERPEGSVSTLKIQRTQQEDSAVYLCASSLASAGVDNEQFFGPGTRLTVL.

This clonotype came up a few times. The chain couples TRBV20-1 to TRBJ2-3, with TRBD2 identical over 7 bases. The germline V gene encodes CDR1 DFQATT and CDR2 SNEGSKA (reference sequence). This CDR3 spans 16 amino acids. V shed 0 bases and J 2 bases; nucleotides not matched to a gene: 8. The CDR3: CSARDPRSGLTDTQYF. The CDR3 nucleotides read TGCAGTGCTAGAGACCCACGTAGCGGGCTCACAGATACGCAGTATTTT.

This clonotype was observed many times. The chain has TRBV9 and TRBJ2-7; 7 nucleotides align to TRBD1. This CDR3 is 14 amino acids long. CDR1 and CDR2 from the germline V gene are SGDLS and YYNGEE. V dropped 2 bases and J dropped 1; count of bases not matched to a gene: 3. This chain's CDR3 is CASSVGQASYEQYF. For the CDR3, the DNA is TGTGCCAGCAGCGTTGGACAGGCATCCTACGAGCAGTACTTC.

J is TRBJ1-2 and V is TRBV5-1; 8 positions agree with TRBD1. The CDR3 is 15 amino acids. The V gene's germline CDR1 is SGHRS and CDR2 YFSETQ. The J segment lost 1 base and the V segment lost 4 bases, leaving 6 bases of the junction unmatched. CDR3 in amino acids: CASSPWTGFNYGYTF. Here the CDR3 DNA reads TGCGCCAGCAGCCCATGGACAGGGTTTAACTATGGCTACACCTTC.

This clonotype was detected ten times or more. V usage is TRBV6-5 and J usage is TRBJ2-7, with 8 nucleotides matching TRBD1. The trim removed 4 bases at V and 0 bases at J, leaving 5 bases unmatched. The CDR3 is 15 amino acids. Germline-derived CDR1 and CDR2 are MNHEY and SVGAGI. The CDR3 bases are TGTGCCAGCAGTTTCGACAGGGGAAGCTCCTACGAGCAGTACTTC. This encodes CASSFDRGSSYEQYF.

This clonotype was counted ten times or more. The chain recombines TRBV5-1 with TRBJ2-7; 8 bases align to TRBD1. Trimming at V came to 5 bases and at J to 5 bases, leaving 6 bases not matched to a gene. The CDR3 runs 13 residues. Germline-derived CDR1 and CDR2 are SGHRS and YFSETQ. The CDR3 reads CASSMDRVNEQYF. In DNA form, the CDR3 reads TGCGCCAGCAGTATGGACAGGGTCAACGAGCAGTACTTC.

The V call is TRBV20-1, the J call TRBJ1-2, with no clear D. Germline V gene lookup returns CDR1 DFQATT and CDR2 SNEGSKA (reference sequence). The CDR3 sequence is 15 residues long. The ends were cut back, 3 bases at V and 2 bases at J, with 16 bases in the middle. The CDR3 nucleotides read TGCAGTGCTAGTAGTGTGAAGACGTGGAACTATGGCTACACCTTC. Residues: CSASSVKTWNYGYTF.

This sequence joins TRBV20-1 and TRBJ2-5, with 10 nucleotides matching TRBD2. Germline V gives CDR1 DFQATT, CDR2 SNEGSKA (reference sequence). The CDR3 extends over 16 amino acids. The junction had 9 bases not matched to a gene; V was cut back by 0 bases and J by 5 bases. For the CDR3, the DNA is TGCAGTGCTAGAGATCCGCTAGCGGGGGAGGAGGAGACCCAGTACTTC. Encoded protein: CSARDPLAGEEETQYF.

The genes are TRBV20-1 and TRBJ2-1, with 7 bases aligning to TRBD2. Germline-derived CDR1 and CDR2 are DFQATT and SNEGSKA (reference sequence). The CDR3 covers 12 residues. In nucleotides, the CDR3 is TGCAGGGTGCCTCGGGGGGTTGGTGAGCAGTTCTTC. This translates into CRVPRGVGEQFF.

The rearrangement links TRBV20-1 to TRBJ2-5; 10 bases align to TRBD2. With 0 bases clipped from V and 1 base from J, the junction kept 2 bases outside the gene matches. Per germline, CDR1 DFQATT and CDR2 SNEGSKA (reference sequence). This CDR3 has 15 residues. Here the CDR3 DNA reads TGCAGTGCTAGAGATGCTAGCGGGGGCCAAGAGACCCAGTACTTC. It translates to CSARDASGGQETQYF.

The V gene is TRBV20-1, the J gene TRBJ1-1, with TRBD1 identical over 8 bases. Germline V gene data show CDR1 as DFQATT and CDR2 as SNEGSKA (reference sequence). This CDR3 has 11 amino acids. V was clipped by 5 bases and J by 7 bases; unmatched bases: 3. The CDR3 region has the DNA TGCAGTGCTCTCGACAGGGGTGAAGCTTTCTTT. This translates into CSALDRGEAFF.

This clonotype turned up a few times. The CDR3: CSGLTSGNYEQFF. The CDR3, as DNA: TGCAGCGGGTTGACTAGCGGAAACTACGAGCAGTTCTTC. V and J are TRBV29-1 and TRBJ2-1; the match to TRBD2 covers 9 bases. Germline lookup yields CDR1 SQVTM and CDR2 ANQGSEA. The CDR3 length is 13 residues. V gave up 7 bases and J gave up 10 bases; unmatched junction bases: 11.

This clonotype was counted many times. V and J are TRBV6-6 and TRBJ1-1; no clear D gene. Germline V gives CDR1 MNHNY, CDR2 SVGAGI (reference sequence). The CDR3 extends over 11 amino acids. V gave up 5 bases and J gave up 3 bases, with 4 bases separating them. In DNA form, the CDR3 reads TGTGCCAGCAGTCAGTACACTGAAGCTTTCTTT. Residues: CASSQYTEAFF.

For the CDR3, the DNA is TGCGCCAGCAGGGCGGGACAGGGGTCCGATACGCAGTATTTT. Translated: CASRAGQGSDTQYF. J is TRBJ2-3 and V is TRBV5-1; 10 bases are a match to TRBD1. CDR1 and CDR2 (germline): SGHRS, YFSETQ. The CDR3 sequence is 14 residues long. Trimming removed 5 bases from V and 6 bases from J; junction bases left unmatched: 6.

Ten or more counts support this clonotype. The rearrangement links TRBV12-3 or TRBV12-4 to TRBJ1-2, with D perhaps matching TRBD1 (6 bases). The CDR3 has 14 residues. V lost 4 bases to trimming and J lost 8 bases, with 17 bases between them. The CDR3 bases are TGTGCCAGCAGTTCAGGGATTGGGGGCGAGGGCTACACCTTC. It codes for CASSSGIGGEGYTF.

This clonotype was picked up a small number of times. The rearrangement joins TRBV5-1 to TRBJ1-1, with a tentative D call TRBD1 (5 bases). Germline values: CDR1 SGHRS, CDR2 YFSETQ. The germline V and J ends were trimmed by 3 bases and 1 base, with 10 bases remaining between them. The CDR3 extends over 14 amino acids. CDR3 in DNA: TGCGCCAGCAGCTCTACGACAGCGAACACTGAAGCTTTCTTT. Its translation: CASSSTTANTEAFF.

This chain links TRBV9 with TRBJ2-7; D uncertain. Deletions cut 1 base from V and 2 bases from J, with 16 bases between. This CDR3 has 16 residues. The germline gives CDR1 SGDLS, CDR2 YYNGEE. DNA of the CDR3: TGTGCCAGCAGCGTATATGCAATTCCTCAGCCCTACGAGCAGTACTTC. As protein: CASSVYAIPQPYEQYF.

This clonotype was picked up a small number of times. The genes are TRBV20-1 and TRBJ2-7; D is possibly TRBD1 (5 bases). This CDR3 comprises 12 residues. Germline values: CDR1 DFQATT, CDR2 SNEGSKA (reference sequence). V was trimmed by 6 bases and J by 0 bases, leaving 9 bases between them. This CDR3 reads CSALGASYEQYF. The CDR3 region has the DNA TGCAGTGCCCTAGGGGCCTCCTACGAGCAGTACTTC.

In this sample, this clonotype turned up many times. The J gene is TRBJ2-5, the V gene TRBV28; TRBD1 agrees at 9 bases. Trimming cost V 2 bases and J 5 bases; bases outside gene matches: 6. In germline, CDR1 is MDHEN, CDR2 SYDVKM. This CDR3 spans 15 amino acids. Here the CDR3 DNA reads TGTGCCAGCAGTTTACACCAACAGGGGGCGGAGACCCAGTACTTC. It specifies CASSLHQQGAETQYF. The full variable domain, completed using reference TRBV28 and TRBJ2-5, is DVKVTQSSRYLVKRTGEKVFLECVQDMDHENMFWYRQDPGLGLRLIYFSYDVKMKEKGDIPEGYSVSREKKERFSLILESASTNQTSMYLCASSLHQQGAETQYFGPGTRLLVL.

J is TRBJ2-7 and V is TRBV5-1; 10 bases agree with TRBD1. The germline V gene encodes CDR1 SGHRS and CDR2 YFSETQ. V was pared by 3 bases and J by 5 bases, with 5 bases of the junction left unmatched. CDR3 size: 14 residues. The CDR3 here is CASSWGQGTDEQYF. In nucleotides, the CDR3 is TGCGCCAGCAGCTGGGGACAGGGGACGGACGAGCAGTACTTC.

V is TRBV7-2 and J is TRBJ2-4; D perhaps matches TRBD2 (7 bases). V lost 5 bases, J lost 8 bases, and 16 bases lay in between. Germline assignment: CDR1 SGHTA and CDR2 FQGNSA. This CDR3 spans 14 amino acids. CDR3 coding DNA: TGTACCAGCAGCGCGGCTGGGAGGGGGGACATTCAGTACTTC. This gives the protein CTSSAAGRGDIQYF.